This TCR beta chain is from a study of blood T cell repertoires in COVID-19. For the study at large: Samples of COVID-19 (acute and convalescent) were obtained from the United States, Italy and Spain. Nucleic acid was either cDNA or gDNA, and it came from T cells, B-cell-depleted T cells, or PBMCs.

Per germline, CDR1 SGHTA and CDR2 FQGNSA. V dropped 1 base and J dropped 8; count of bases not matched to a gene: 11. The CDR3 covers 16 residues. Under the authors' procedure: Cell counts per sample came from amplifying reference gene primers. Profiled with immunoSEQ multiplex PCR; TCRdb holds only in-frame clones, not every one. Clone size and the V and J calls come from that table; the DNA yielded D and trimming. The table records tens of thousands of clones, 80% to 90% of them present only once. The chain uses TRBV7-2 and TRBJ1-2; TRBD1 matches 9 bases. The receptor's source is a human donor in a cohort sampled during active COVID-19. Specimen: peripheral blood. CDR3 region: CASSLDRTGGAGGYTF. The DNA for the CDR3 is TGTGCCAGCAGCTTAGACCGAACAGGGGGCGCGGGAGGCTACACCTTC.